Described below is a single TCR beta chain sequence and its context. These data are taken from a study of blood T cell repertoires in COVID-19. The wider study: Spain, Italy and the United States supplied samples that represented acute and convalescent COVID-19. T cells, B-cell-depleted T cells, or PBMCs provided the cDNA or gDNA that served as material.

CDR3 size: 16 residues. Germline values: CDR1 MGHRA, CDR2 YSYEKL. V was clipped by 1 base and J by 2 bases, with 12 bases between them. The authors' processing: Cell counts per sample came from amplifying reference gene primers. Sequencing was performed with immunoSEQ multiplex PCR; in TCRdb, only in-frame clones are kept and a portion is missing. D and trimming were read from the DNA, whereas the V and J calls and clone size are those reported in that table. The profile shows more than 45,000 clones, around 86% of them singletons. The TCR comes from a man in his 60s with active or convalescent COVID-19. V and J are TRBV4-1 and TRBJ2-1; a weak D match, TRBD1 (5 bases). The sequenced material came from peripheral blood. The CDR3 is CASSQGEQAPYNEQFF. CDR3 in DNA: TGCGCCAGCAGCCAAGGTGAACAGGCGCCCTACAATGAGCAGTTCTTC.